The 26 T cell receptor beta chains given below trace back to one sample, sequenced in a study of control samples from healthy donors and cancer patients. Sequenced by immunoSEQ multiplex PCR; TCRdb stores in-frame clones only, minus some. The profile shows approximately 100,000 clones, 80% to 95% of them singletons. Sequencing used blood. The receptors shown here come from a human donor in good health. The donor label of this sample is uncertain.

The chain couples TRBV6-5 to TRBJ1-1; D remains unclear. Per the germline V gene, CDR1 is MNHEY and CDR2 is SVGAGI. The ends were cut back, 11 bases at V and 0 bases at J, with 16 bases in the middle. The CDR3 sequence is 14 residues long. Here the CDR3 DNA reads TGTGCCTGTCACGGACCGATTATGAACACTGAAGCTTTCTTT. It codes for CACHGPIMNTEAFF.

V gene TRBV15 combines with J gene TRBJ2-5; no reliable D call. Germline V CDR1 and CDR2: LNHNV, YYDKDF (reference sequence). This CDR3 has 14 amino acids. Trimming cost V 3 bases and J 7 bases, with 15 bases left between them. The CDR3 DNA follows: TGTGCCACCAGCAGCCTCGATCCCGAAGGGACCCAGTACTTC. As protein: CATSSLDPEGTQYF.

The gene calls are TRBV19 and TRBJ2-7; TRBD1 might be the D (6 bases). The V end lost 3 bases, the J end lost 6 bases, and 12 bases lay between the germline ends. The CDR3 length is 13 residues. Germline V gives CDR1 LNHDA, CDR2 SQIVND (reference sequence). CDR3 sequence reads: CASSIRTDGEQYF. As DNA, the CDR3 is TGTGCCAGTAGTATCCGGACAGACGGCGAGCAGTACTTC.

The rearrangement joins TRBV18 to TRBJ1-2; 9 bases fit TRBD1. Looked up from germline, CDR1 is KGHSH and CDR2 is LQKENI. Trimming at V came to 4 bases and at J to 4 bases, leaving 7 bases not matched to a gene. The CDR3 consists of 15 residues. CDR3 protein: CASSRQEGQGYGYTF. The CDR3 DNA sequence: TGTGCCAGCTCACGCCAGGAGGGACAGGGCTATGGCTACACCTTC.

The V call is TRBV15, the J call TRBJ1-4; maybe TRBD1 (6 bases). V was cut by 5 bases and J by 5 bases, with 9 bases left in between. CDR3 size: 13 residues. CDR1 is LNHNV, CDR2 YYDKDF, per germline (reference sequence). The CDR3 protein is CATSGGQNEKLFF. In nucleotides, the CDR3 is TGTGCCACCAGCGGCGGACAGAATGAAAAACTGTTTTTT.

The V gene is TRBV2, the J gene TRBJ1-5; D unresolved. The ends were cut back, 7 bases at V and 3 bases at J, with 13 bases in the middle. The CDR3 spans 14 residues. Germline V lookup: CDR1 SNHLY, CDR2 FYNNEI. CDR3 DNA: TGTGCCAGCAATGCTGAAAAAAACAATCAGCCCCAGCATTTT. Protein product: CASNAEKNNQPQHF.

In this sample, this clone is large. In nucleotides, the CDR3 is TGCGCCAGCAGTCAACACTACGAGCAGTACGTC. Translating gives CASSQHYEQYV. V is TRBV23-1 and J is TRBJ2-7, with D unclear. TRBV23-1 is an ORF for which the function is uncertain. The CDR3 is made up of 11 amino acids. Trimming pared 2 bases from V and 3 bases from J, leaving 2 bases between.

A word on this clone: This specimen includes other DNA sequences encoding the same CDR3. The CDR3 reads CASSFGYEQYF. The CDR3 DNA is TGTGCCAGCAGTTTTGGATACGAGCAGTACTTC. This rearrangement joins TRBV12-3 or TRBV12-4 to TRBJ2-7; D remains ambiguous. This CDR3 has 11 amino acids. The ends were cut back, 3 bases at V and 4 bases at J, with 4 bases in the middle.

This CDR3 reads CASSRQPLATNEKLFF. CDR3 DNA sequence: TGTGCCAGCAGCCGACAACCACTTGCAACTAATGAAAAACTGTTTTTT. The rearrangement uses TRBV2 and TRBJ1-4; D is undetermined. The CDR3 runs 16 residues. The germline gives CDR1 SNHLY, CDR2 FYNNEI. V was shortened by 6 bases and J by 0 bases, with 14 bases between the two germline ends.

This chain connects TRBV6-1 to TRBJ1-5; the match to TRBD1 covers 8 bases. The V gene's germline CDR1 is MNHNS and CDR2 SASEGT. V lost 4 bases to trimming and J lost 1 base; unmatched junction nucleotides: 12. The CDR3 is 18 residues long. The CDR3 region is CASSGGTGGIGSNQPQHF. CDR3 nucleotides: TGTGCCAGCAGTGGGGGGACAGGAGGGATAGGGAGCAATCAGCCCCAGCATTTT.

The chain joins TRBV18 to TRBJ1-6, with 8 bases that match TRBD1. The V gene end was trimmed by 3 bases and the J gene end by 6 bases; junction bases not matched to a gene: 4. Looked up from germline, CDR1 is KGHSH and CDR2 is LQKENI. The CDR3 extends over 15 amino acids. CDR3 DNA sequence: TGTGCCAGCTCACCGGTGGGACAGGTTAATTCACCCCTCCACTTT. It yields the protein CASSPVGQVNSPLHF. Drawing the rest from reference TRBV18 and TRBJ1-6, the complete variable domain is NAGVMQNPRHLVRRRGQEARLRCSPMKGHSHVYWYRQLPEEGLKFMVYLQKENIIDESGMPKERFSAEFPKEGPSILRIQQVVRGDSAAYFCASSPVGQVNSPLHFGNGTRLTVT.

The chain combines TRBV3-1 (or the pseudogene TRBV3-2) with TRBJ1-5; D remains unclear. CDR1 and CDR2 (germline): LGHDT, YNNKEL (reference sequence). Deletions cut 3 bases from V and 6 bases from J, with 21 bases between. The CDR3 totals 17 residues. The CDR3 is CASSHGVRHPVGQPQHF. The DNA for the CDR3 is TGTGCCAGCAGCCACGGTGTTAGGCACCCGGTGGGTCAGCCCCAGCATTTT.

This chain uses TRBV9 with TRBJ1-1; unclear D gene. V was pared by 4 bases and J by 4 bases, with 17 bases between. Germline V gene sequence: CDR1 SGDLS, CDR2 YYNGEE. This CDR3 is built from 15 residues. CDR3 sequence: CASSPRPVRATEAFF. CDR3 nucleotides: TGTGCCAGCAGCCCGAGGCCCGTGAGGGCCACTGAAGCTTTCTTT. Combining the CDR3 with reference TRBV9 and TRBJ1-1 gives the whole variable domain DSGVTQTPKHLITATGQRVTLRCSPRSGDLSVYWYQQSLDQGLQFLIQYYNGEERAKGNILERFSAQQFPDLHSELNLSSLELGDSALYFCASSPRPVRATEAFFGQGTRLTVV.

The CDR3 sequence is CASSVARESSGNTIYF. DNA for the CDR3: TGTGCCAGCAGCGTAGCTCGGGAAAGCTCTGGAAACACCATATATTTT. The chain links TRBV9 to TRBJ1-3; D remains ambiguous. Germline assignment: CDR1 SGDLS and CDR2 YYNGEE. V dropped 0 bases and J dropped 0 bases, with 10 bases sitting between them. CDR3 length: 16 residues. Variable domain in full (rest from reference TRBV9 and TRBJ1-3): DSGVTQTPKHLITATGQRVTLRCSPRSGDLSVYWYQQSLDQGLQFLIQYYNGEERAKGNILERFSAQQFPDLHSELNLSSLELGDSALYFCASSVARESSGNTIYFGEGSWLTVV.

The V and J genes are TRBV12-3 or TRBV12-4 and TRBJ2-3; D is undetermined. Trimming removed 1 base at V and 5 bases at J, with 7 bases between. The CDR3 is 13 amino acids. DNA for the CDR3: TGTGCCAGCAGTTTAGGGAGAATAGATACGCAGTATTTT. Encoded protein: CASSLGRIDTQYF.

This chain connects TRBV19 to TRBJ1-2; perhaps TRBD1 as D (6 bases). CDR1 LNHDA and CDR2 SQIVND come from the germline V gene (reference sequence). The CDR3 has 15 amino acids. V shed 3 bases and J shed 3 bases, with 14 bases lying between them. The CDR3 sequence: CASSIGTRGYYGYTF. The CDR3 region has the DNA TGTGCCAGTAGTATTGGGACAAGGGGTTACTATGGCTACACCTTC.

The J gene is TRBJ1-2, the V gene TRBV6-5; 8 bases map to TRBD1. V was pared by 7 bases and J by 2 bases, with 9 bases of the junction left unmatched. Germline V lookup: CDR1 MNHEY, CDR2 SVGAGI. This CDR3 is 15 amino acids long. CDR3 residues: CASTMDRASNYGYTF. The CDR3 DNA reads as TGTGCCAGCACTATGGACAGGGCATCAAACTATGGCTACACCTTC.

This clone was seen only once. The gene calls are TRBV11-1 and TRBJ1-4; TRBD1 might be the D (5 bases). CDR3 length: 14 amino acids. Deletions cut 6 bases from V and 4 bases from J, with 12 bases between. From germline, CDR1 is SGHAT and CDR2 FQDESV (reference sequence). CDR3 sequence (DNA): TGTGCCAGCAGTTACGGGACTCTTAATGAAAAACTGTTTTTT. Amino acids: CASSYGTLNEKLFF.

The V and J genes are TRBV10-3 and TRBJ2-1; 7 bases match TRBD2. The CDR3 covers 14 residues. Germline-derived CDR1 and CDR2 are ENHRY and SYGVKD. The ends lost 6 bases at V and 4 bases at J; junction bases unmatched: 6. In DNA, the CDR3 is TGTGCCATCAGAGCTAGCGGTGGGTACAATGAGCAGTTCTTC. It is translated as CAIRASGGYNEQFF.

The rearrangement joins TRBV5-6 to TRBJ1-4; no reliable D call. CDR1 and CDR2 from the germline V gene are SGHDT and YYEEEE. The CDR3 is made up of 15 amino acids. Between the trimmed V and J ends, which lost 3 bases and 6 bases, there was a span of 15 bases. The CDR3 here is CASSWEGNRDEKLFF. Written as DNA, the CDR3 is TGTGCCAGCAGCTGGGAGGGCAACCGAGATGAAAAACTGTTTTTT.

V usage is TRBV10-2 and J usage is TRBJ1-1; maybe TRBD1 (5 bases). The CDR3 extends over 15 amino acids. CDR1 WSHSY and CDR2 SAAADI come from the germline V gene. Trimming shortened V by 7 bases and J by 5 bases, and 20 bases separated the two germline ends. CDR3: CASTRSEGRRTEAFF. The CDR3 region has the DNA TGCGCCAGCACCCGAAGCGAGGGGCGCAGAACTGAAGCTTTCTTT.

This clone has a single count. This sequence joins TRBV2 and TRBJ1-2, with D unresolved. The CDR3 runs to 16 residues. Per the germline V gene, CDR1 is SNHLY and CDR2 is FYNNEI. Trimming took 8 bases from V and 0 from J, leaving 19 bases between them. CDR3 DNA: TGTGCCAGCGGGTTCCCGGCAGCCTCCACTAACTATGGCTACACCTTC. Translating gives CASGFPAASTNYGYTF. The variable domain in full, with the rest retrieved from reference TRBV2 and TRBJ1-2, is EPEVTQTPSHQVTQMGQEVILRCVPISNHLYFYWYRQILGQKVEFLVSFYNNEISEKSEIFDDQFSVERPDGSNFTLKIRSTKLEDSAMYFCASGFPAASTNYGYTFGSGTRLTVV.

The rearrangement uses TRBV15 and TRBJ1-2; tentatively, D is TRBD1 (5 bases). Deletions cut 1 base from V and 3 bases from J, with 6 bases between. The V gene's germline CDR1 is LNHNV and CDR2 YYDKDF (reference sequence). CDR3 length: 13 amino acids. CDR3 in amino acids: CATSRAGYYGYTF. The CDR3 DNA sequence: TGTGCCACCAGCAGAGCAGGGTACTATGGCTACACCTTC.

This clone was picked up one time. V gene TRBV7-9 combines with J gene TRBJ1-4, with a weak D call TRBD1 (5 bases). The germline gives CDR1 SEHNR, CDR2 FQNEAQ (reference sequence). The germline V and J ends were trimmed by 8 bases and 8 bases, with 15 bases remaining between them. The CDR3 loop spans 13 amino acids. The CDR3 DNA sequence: TGTGCCAGCGCCACAGGAGGTGACGAAAAACTGTTTTTT. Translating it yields CASATGGDEKLFF.

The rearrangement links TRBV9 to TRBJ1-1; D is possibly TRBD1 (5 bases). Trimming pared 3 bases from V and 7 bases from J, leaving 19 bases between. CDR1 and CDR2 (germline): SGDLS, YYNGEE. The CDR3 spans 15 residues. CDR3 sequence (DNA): TGTGCCAGCAGCGCCCCTGGGGCCGGGATCGGTGAAGCTTTCTTT. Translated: CASSAPGAGIGEAFF.

This CDR3 is CASSQQGNIYEQYF. The CDR3 coding sequence is TGCGCCAGCAGCCAACAGGGGAATATCTACGAGCAGTACTTC. The genes are TRBV5-1 and TRBJ2-7; 7 bases line up with TRBD1. CDR1 is SGHRS, CDR2 YFSETQ, per germline. CDR3 size: 14 residues. Trimming took 4 bases from V and 3 from J; bases not matched to a gene: 7. Full variable domain (remainder filled in from reference TRBV5-1 and TRBJ2-7): KAGVTQTPRYLIKTRGQQVTLSCSPISGHRSVSWYQQTPGQGLQFLFEYFSETQRNKGNFPGRFSGRQFSNSRSEMNVSTLELGDSALYLCASSQQGNIYEQYFGPGTRLTVT.